This T cell receptor (beta chain) comes out of a study of blood T cell repertoires in COVID-19. In the study overall: There were acute and convalescent COVID-19 samples, and they came from the United States, Italy and Spain. Sources were T cells, B-cell-depleted T cells, or PBMCs; the material itself was cDNA or gDNA.

V shed 5 bases, J shed 3 bases, and the junction held 10 bases outside the gene matches. The germline gives CDR1 MDHEN, CDR2 SYDVKM. CDR3 length: 18 amino acids. Per the study methods: For nucleated cells, counts were estimated from reference gene primer amplification. The repertoire was sequenced with immunoSEQ multiplex PCR; TCRdb's copy has only in-frame clones and lacks some. V, J and clone size were drawn from that table, and D and trimming were deduced from the DNA. The sample lists about 160,000 clones; over 70% were seen once. Sequencing used peripheral blood. This chain joins TRBV28 and TRBJ2-1; 13 bases match TRBD2. The origin of this receptor is an older man with acute or convalescent COVID-19. The CDR3 nucleotides are TGTGCCAGCAGTCCGCGGACTAGCGGGAGTTTCTTCTACAATGAGCAGTTCTTC. It translates to CASSPRTSGSFFYNEQFF.